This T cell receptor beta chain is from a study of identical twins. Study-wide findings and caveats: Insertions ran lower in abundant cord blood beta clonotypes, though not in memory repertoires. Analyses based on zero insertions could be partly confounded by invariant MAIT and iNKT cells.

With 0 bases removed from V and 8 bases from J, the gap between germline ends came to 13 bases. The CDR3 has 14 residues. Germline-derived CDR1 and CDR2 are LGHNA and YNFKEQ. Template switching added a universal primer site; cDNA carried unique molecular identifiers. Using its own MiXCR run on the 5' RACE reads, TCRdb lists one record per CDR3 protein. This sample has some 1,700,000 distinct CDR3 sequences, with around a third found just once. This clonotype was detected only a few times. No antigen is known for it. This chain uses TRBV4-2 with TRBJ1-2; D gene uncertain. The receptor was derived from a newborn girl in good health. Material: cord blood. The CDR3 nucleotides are TGTGCCAGCAGCCAAGAGACACCCCGCAGAGGCTACACCTTC. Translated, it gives CASSQETPRRGYTF.